The sequence of this T cell receptor beta chain was determined in a study of blood T cell repertoires in COVID-19. Overall study context: Donors in the United States, Italy and Spain gave samples during acute or convalescent COVID-19. PBMCs, B-cell-depleted T cells, or T cells were the source of the cDNA or gDNA that made up the material.

From germline, CDR1 is MNHEY and CDR2 SMNVEV (reference sequence). The V and J ends lost 9 bases and 1 base respectively, with 15 bases between them. The CDR3 is 14 residues long. Authors' analysis steps: Estimation of nucleated cell counts relied on the amplification of reference gene primers. The protocol was immunoSEQ multiplex PCR, while the TCRdb copy is restricted to in-frame clones and leaves out a portion. That table is the source of V, J and clone size, and D and trimming were worked out from the DNA. Among 250,000 or so clones listed, about 86% were seen once. This TCR was recovered from a man in his sixties with acute or convalescent COVID-19. The sequenced sample consisted of peripheral blood. This chain connects TRBV27 to TRBJ1-1; perhaps TRBD1 as D (6 bases). As DNA, the CDR3 is TGTGCCAGTTACCCGCTACAGGGGAACACTGAAGCTTTCTTT. It codes for CASYPLQGNTEAFF.